The clone carrying this T cell receptor (beta chain) occurred once. The CDR3 spans 13 residues. Germline V gene data show CDR1 as MRHNA and CDR2 as SNTAGT. The V end lost 7 bases, the J end lost 2 bases, and 8 bases lay between the germline ends. These data belong to a study of T cell responses to AZD1222 COVID-19 vaccine. Produced via immunoSEQ multiplex PCR; TCRdb's table is partial and in-frame only. The top ten clones hold over 8.5% of a sample with roughly 120,000 clones, around 88% of them seen once. This chain uses TRBV6-4 with TRBJ2-2; no firm D call. The clonotype originates from an adult in good health. This specimen consisted of peripheral blood, obtained on day 0 of AZD1222 vaccination. The CDR3 here is CASKDLNTGELFF. Written as DNA, the CDR3 is TGTGCCAGCAAGGACCTAAACACCGGGGAGCTGTTTTTT.